These T cell receptor beta chains were read from a single sample in a study of blood T cell repertoires in COVID-19. Method: immunoSEQ multiplex PCR; TCRdb's copy keeps in-frame clones and lacks some. The sample carries about 280,000 clones, 80% to 90% recorded once. The specimen was PBMCs or T cells enriched from blood (not recorded which). All receptors come from a woman between 25 and 40 years old with acute COVID-19. Each CDR3 is given with its conserved first and last residue. A D gene is named only where the DNA matches it firmly. Clone size appears in some rows only: once, few, many, or a class for an expanded clone.

clone_size j_call v_call d_call cdr3_nt cdr3_aa
. TRBJ2-1 TRBV19 . TGTGCCAGTAGAGAGTTGAATGAGCAGTTCTTC CASRELNEQFF
. TRBJ2-7 TRBV30 TRBD2 TGTGCCTGGGACGGCGGGAGGGGACGCTACGAGCAGTACTTC CAWDGGRGRYEQYF
. TRBJ2-7 TRBV5-1 . TGCGCCAGCCAGAGGGACACCTCCTACGAGCAGTACTTC CASQRDTSYEQYF
once TRBJ1-2 TRBV2 . TGTGCCAGCAGTGGTTCTGGAGGGCAGGGCTACACCTTC CASSGSGGQGYTF
. TRBJ2-7 TRBV7-6 TRBD1 TGTGCCAGCAGTCCACTACAGGGGGCCAAGATTTACGAGCAGTACTTC CASSPLQGAKIYEQYF
. TRBJ2-7 TRBV9 TRBD2 TGTGCCAGCAGCGTAGAGGCTAGCGGGACCTTCTACGAGCAGTACTTC CASSVEASGTFYEQYF
. TRBJ2-3 TRBV7-2 TRBD2 TGTGCCAGCAGCTTAGCCTCTAGCGGATTCACAGATACGCAGTATTTT CASSLASSGFTDTQYF
. TRBJ2-2 TRBV4-2 TRBD1 TGTGCCGGCTACAGGGGAACCGGGGAGCTGTTTTTT CAGYRGTGELFF
. TRBJ2-7 TRBV2 TRBD1 TGTGCCAGCCTAGACACGGGACAGGGGGTCGACGAGCAGTACTTC CASLDTGQGVDEQYF
. TRBJ1-2 TRBV11-2 . TGTGCCAGCAGCTTAGATTACAGGAGTTTCTATGGCTACACCTTC CASSLDYRSFYGYTF
. TRBJ2-1 TRBV7-8 TRBD1 TGTGCCAGCAGTAGACAGGGGGCGCATATTGAGCAGTTCTTC CASSRQGAHIEQFF
. TRBJ2-3 TRBV27 TRBD2 TGTGCCAGCAGCCTCCTCGCGGGAGGGGTCACAGATACGCAGTATTTT CASSLLAGGVTDTQYF
. TRBJ2-1 TRBV4-3 TRBD2 TGCGCCAGCAGCCAAGAACGGACTAGCGGGAGCCGGGAGCAGTTCTTC CASSQERTSGSREQFF
. TRBJ2-7 TRBV5-1 TRBD2 TGCGCCAGCAGCGGGGGACTAGCGGCGATAAACTACGAGCAGTACTTC CASSGGLAAINYEQYF
. TRBJ1-4 TRBV5-1 TRBD1 TGCGCCAGCAGGCGGTCTAACAGGGGGAATGAAAAACTGTTTTTT CASRRSNRGNEKLFF
. TRBJ2-7 TRBV29-1 . TGCAGCGTGCTGGGGGGACAGAGGGTGAACGAGCAGTACTTC CSVLGGQRVNEQYF
. TRBJ2-3 TRBV6-5 . TGTGCCAGCAGTTCCCGGGGGGCGGACACAGATACGCAGTATTTT CASSSRGADTDTQYF
. TRBJ2-1 TRBV6-2/TRBV6-3 . TGTGCCAGCAGTTACGTGGGACACCGATCCTACAATGAGCAGTTCTTC CASSYVGHRSYNEQFF
once TRBJ1-4 TRBV30 . TGTGCCTGGAGTTCTCCGTCGCGGGGAGTAAACGAAAAACTGTTTTTT CAWSSPSRGVNEKLFF
. TRBJ2-7 TRBV14 . TGTGCCAGCAGCCAAGATGGCGGGTCGCAAAGTGAGCAGTACTTC CASSQDGGSQSEQYF
. TRBJ2-1 TRBV27 TRBD1 TGTGCCAGCAGTCCGATCGGGACAGCCTCCTACAATGAGCAGTTCTTC CASSPIGTASYNEQFF
. TRBJ2-5 TRBV10-1 . TGCGCCAACCGACGGGAGTTGGGTTTCGAGACCCAGTACTTC CANRRELGFETQYF
. TRBJ2-7 TRBV3-1/TRBV3-2 TRBD2 TGTGCCAGCAGCCCGGGACTAGCGGGAGCATACGAGCAGTACTTC CASSPGLAGAYEQYF
. TRBJ2-1 TRBV30 TRBD2 TGTGCCTGGAGCTGGGGGACTAGCTCCTACAATGAGCAGTTCTTC CAWSWGTSSYNEQFF
. TRBJ2-4 TRBV3-1/TRBV3-2 TRBD1 TGTGCCAGCAGCCATTGGGACAGAGCCAAAAACATTCAGTACTTC CASSHWDRAKNIQYF
. TRBJ1-1 TRBV11-2 . TGTGCCAGCAGCTTTAGGGGCATGAACACTGAAGCTTTCTTT CASSFRGMNTEAFF
. TRBJ1-5 TRBV5-5 TRBD1 TGTGCCAGCAGCCTGACAGGGGGCAATCAGCCCCAGCATTTT CASSLTGGNQPQHF
. TRBJ1-2 TRBV10-2 . TGCGCCAGCAGTGAGTCGAGGGCAGGCTTAGGGACTAACTATGGCTACACCTTC CASSESRAGLGTNYGYTF
few TRBJ2-7 TRBV19 . TGTGCCAGTAGGGCTTACCCACAGGGAAACTACGAGCAGTACTTC CASRAYPQGNYEQYF
. TRBJ1-2 TRBV6-2/TRBV6-3 TRBD1 TGTGCCAGCAGTTACCTCGACAGGGTCTCCTATGGCTACACCTTC CASSYLDRVSYGYTF
. TRBJ1-1 TRBV10-2 . TGCGCCAGCAGTGGGCAGAACACTGAAGCTTTCTTT CASSGQNTEAFF
once TRBJ2-3 TRBV27 TRBD1 TGTGCCAGCAGTTTATCCCGGACAGGGTCAGATACGCAGTATTTT CASSLSRTGSDTQYF
. TRBJ1-1 TRBV7-2 . TGTGCCAGCAGCTTACGTCAGGAGAACACTGAAGCTTTCTTT CASSLRQENTEAFF
few TRBJ2-1 TRBV7-2 . TGTGCCAGCCGCGACGGGAGTAGTAATGAGCAGTTCTTC CASRDGSSNEQFF
. TRBJ2-1 TRBV28 TRBD2 TGTGCCAGCAGTAGGACTAGCGGGAGGTCATTCTCCTACAATGAGCAGTTCTTC CASSRTSGRSFSYNEQFF
. TRBJ2-1 TRBV29-1 TRBD1 TGCAGCGTTGAAGGACAGGGTTTCTCCTACAATGAGCAGTTCTTC CSVEGQGFSYNEQFF
. TRBJ2-1 TRBV13 TRBD2 TGTGCCAGCAGCCTACTAGCGGGAGCTTCCAGTGAGCAGTTCTTC CASSLLAGASSEQFF
. TRBJ1-5 TRBV2 TRBD1 TGTGCCAGCAAGGGACAGGGAGGCTCCCTTTCCAATCAGCCCCAGCATTTT CASKGQGGSLSNQPQHF
. TRBJ1-6 TRBV11-2 TRBD1 TGTGCCAGCAGCCCGATACAGGGGAGAACTAATTCACCCCTCCACTTT CASSPIQGRTNSPLHF
. TRBJ2-2 TRBV15 . TGTGCCACCAGCAGAGCAAGGGGCTCGAACACCGGGGAGCTGTTTTTT CATSRARGSNTGELFF
. TRBJ1-1 TRBV6-5 . TGTGCCAGCAGTTTAACAACAGGGATGAACACTGAAGCTTTCTTT CASSLTTGMNTEAFF
. TRBJ2-7 TRBV4-1 TRBD1 TGCGCCAGCAGCCAAGGCTTACCGGGACAGATGATCTCCTACGAGCAGTACTTC CASSQGLPGQMISYEQYF
. TRBJ2-2 TRBV3-1/TRBV3-2 . TGTGCCAGCAGCCAAGATTTCGGGGGAGCCATGGAGGACACCGGGGAGCTGTTTTTT CASSQDFGGAMEDTGELFF
. TRBJ1-3 TRBV19 . TGTGCCAGTGGGGCTTTGGGGGCCTCTGGAAACACCATATATTTT CASGALGASGNTIYF
. TRBJ1-2 TRBV27 TRBD1 TGTGCCAGCAGTTTACTTTGGGATGGCGGGACAGGGACATCCAACTATGGCTACACCTTC CASSLLWDGGTGTSNYGYTF
once TRBJ2-1 TRBV6-2/TRBV6-3 . TGTGCCAGCAGCCCCCTTAGCGATGAGCAGTTCTTC CASSPLSDEQFF
few TRBJ2-1 TRBV9 TRBD2 TGTGCCAGCAGCGAAAGTAGCGGGATCTCCTACAATGAGCAGTTCTTC CASSESSGISYNEQFF
. TRBJ2-1 TRBV19 TRBD2 TGTGCCAGTAGTATTCGGCTAGCGGGAGGTGAGCAGTTCTTC CASSIRLAGGEQFF
. TRBJ2-1 TRBV13 . TGTGCCAGCAGCTTAGGATCCGACAATGAGCAGTTCTTC CASSLGSDNEQFF
once TRBJ1-5 TRBV2 TRBD1 TGTGCCAGCAGACTCAGACAGGGGGAGGGTGGCAATCAGCCCCAGCATTTT CASRLRQGEGGNQPQHF
few TRBJ2-5 TRBV5-4 . TGTGCCAGCAGCCAGGGACTCTCGGGAGAGACCCAGTACTTC CASSQGLSGETQYF
. TRBJ2-1 TRBV27 . TGTGCCAGCAGGGGGCTAGGGGCGTCGAGCAATGAGCAGTTCTTC CASRGLGASSNEQFF
few TRBJ2-1 TRBV19 TRBD2 TGTGCCAGTAGTTCTGCGGCTAGCGGAGCCCTGGGTTACAATGAGCAGTTCTTC CASSSAASGALGYNEQFF
. TRBJ1-1 TRBV14 TRBD1 TGTGCCAGCAGCCAAGATCGGGGCTGGGACAGGGGGCTCGACACTGAAGCTTTCTTT CASSQDRGWDRGLDTEAFF